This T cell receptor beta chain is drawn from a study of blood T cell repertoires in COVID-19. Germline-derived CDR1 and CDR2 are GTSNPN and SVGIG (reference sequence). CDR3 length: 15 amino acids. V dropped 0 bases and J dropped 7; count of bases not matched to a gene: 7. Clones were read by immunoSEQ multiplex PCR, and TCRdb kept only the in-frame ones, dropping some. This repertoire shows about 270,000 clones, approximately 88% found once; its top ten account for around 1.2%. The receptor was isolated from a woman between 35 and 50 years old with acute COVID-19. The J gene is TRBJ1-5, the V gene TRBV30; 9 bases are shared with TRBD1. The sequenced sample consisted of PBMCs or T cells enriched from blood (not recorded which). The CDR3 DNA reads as TGTGCCTGGAGTGTAGGGGACAGGGAAGAACAGCCCCAGCATTTT. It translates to CAWSVGDREEQPQHF.